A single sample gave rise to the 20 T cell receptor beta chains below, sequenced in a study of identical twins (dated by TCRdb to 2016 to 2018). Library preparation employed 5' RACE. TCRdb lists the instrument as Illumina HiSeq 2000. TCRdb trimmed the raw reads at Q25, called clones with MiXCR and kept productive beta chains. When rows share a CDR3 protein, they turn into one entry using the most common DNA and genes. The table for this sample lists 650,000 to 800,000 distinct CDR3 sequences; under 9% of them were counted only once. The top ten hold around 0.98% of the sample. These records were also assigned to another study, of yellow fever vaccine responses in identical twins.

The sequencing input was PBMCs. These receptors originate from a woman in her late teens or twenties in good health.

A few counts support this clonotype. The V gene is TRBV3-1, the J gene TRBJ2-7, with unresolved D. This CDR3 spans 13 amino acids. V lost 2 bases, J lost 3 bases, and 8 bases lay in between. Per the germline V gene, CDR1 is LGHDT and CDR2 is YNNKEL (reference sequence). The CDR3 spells CASSQILGYEQYF. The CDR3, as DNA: TGTGCCAGCAGCCAAATCTTGGGCTACGAGCAGTACTTC.

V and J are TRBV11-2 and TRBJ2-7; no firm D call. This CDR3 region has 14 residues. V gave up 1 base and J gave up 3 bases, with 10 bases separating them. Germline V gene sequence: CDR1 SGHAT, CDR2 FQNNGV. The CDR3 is CASSLAATRYEQYF. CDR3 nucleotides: TGTGCCAGCAGCTTAGCGGCGACCCGCTACGAGCAGTACTTC.

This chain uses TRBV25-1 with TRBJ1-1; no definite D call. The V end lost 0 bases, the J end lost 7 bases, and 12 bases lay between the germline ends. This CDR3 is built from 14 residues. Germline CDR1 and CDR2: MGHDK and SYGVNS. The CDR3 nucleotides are TGTGCCAGCAGTGAATATAGGCCTGGGAGTGAAGCTTTCTTT. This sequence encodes CASSEYRPGSEAFF.

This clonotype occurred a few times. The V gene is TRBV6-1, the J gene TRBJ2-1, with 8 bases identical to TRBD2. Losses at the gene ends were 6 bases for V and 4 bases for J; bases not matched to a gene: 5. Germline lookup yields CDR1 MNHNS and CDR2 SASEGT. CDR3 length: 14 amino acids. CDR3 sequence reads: CASRAGETYNEQFF. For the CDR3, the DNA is TGTGCCAGCAGAGCGGGGGAAACATACAATGAGCAGTTCTTC.

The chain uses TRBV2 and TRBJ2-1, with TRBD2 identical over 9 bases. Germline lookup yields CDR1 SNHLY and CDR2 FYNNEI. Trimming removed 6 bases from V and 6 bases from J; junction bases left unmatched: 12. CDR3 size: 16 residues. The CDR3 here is CASRPTLAGPGNEQFF. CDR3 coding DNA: TGTGCCAGCAGGCCCACCCTAGCGGGGCCAGGCAATGAGCAGTTCTTC.

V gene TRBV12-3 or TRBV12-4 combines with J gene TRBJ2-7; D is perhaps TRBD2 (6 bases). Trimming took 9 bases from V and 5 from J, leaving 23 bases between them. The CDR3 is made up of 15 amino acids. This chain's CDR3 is CASGNDGPGVNEQYF. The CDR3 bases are TGTGCCAGTGGAAACGATGGTCCGGGGGTCAACGAGCAGTACTTC.

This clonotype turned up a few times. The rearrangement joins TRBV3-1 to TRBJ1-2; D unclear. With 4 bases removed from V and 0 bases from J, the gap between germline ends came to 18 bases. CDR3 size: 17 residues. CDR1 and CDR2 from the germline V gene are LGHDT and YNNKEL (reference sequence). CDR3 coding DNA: TGTGCCAGCAGCCTCACTGTCTTTGGTGCTTCTAACTATGGCTACACCTTC. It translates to CASSLTVFGASNYGYTF.

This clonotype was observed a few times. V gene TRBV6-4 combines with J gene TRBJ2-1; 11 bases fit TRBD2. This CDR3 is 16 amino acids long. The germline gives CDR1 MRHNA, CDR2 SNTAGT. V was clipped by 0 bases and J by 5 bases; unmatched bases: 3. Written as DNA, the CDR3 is TGTGCCAGCAGTGACTCGGCTAGCGGGGGGAACAATGAGCAGTTCTTC. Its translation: CASSDSASGGNNEQFF.

CDR3 amino acids: CASSFRTSGGPSSYNEQFF. The CDR3 nucleotides are TGTGCCAGCAGTTTCCGGACTAGCGGGGGGCCCAGCTCCTACAATGAGCAGTTCTTC. V usage is TRBV12-3 or TRBV12-4 and J usage is TRBJ2-1, with 14 positions matching TRBD2. The CDR3 sequence is 19 residues long. Unmatched junction bases numbered 7, after V lost 3 bases and J lost 0 bases.

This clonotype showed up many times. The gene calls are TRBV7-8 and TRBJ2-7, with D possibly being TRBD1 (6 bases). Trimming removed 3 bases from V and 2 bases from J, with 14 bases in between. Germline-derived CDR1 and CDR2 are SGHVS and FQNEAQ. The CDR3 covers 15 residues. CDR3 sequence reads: CASSLARGSTYEQYF. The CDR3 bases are TGTGCCAGCAGCTTGGCGAGGGGGTCCACCTACGAGCAGTACTTC.

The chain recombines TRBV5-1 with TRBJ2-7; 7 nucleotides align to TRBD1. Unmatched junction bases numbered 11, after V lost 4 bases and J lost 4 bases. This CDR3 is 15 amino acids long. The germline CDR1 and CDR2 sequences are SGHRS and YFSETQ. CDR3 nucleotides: TGCGCCAGCAGCGAGTCTGGACAGGTTTCTTACGAGCAGTACTTC. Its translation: CASSESGQVSYEQYF.

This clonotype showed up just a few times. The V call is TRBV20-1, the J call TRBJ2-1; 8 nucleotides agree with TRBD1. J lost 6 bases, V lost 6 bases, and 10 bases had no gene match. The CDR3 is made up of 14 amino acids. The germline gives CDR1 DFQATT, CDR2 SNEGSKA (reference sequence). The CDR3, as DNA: TGCAGTGCCCAGACAGGGGATTATGGCAATGAGCAGTTCTTC. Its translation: CSAQTGDYGNEQFF.

The CDR3 region has the DNA TGCGCCAGCAGCGCTCGGGGGGCTCCTGCAGAGACCCAGTACTTC. Translating gives CASSARGAPAETQYF. The rearrangement links TRBV5-1 to TRBJ2-5, with a possible D match to TRBD2 (7 bases). The CDR3 has 15 amino acids. Germline assignment: CDR1 SGHRS and CDR2 YFSETQ. Trimming shortened V by 4 bases and J by 4 bases, and 17 bases separated the two germline ends.

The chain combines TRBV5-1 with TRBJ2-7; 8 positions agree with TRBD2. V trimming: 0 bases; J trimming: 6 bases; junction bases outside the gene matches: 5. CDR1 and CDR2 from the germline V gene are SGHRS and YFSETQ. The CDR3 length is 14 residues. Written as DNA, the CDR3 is TGCGCCAGCAGCTTGGCGGGAGGGGGGGGCGAGCAGTACTTC. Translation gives CASSLAGGGGEQYF. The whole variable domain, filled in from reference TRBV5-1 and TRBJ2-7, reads KAGVTQTPRYLIKTRGQQVTLSCSPISGHRSVSWYQQTPGQGLQFLFEYFSETQRNKGNFPGRFSGRQFSNSRSEMNVSTLELGDSALYLCASSLAGGGGEQYFGPGTRLTVT.

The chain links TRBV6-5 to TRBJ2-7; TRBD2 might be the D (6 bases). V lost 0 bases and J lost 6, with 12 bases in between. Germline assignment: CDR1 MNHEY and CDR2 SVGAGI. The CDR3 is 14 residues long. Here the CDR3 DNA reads TGTGCCAGCAGTTACTCTGCGGGGCGCGGCGAGCAGTACTTC. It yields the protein CASSYSAGRGEQYF.

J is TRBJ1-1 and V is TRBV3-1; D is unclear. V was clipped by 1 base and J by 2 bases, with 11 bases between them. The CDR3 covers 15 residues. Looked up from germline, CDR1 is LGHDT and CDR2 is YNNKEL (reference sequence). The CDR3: CASSQGWRPNTEAFF. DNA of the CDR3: TGTGCCAGCAGCCAAGGGTGGAGACCTAACACTGAAGCTTTCTTT.

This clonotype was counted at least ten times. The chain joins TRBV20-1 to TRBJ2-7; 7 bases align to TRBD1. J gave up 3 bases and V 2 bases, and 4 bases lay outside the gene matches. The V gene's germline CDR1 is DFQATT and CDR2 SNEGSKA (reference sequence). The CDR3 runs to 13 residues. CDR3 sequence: CSARSGDSYEQYF. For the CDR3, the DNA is TGCAGTGCTAGATCCGGGGACAGCTACGAGCAGTACTTC.

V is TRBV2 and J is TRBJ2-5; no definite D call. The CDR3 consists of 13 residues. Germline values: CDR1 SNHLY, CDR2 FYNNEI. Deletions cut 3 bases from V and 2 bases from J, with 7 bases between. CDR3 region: CASSDTRQETQYF. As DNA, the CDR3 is TGTGCCAGCAGTGATACCAGGCAAGAGACCCAGTACTTC.

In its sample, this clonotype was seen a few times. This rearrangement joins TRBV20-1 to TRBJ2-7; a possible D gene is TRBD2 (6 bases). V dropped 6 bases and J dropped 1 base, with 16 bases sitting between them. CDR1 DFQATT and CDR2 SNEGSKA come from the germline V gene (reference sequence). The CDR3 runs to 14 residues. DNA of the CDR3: TGCAGTGCCCCCCCCGGGACTCCATCCTACGAGCAGTACTTC. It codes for CSAPPGTPSYEQYF.

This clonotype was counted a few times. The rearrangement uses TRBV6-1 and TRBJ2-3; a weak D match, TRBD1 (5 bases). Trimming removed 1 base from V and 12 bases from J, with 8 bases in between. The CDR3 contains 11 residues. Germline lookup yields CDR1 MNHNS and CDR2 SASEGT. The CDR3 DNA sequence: TGTGCCAGCAGTGAAGGACAGAGTCAGTATTTT. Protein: CASSEGQSQYF.